Listed below are T cell receptor beta chains from one sample, sequenced in a study of T cell responses to AZD1222 COVID-19 vaccine. Only in-frame clones appear in the TCRdb table, and some are missing; sequencing was by immunoSEQ multiplex PCR. The table shows tens of thousands of clones, with around nine tenths occurring only once. This sample comprised peripheral blood, obtained on day 0 of MenACWY control vaccination. These receptors originate from an adult in good health. CDR3s include the opening cysteine and the closing phenylalanine or tryptophan. Each record gives: clone size, D gene, J gene, V gene, CDR3 protein, CDR3 DNA. A D gene is named only where the DNA matches it firmly. Part of the rows lack a size; the others show once, few, many or a class for expanded clones.

NA,NA,TRBJ1-5,TRBV18,CASSPTGQDSNQPQHF,TGTGCCAGCTCACCGACAGGTCAAGATAGCAATCAGCCCCAGCATTTT
NA,TRBD1,TRBJ1-2,TRBV19,CASSTRQGNYGYTF,TGTGCCAGTAGTACTCGACAGGGGAACTATGGCTACACCTTC
NA,NA,TRBJ1-1,TRBV29-1,CSVEEGANTEAFF,TGCAGCGTTGAGGAAGGAGCGAACACTGAAGCTTTCTTT
NA,NA,TRBJ1-2,TRBV9,CASSVRGRSYTF,TGTGCCAGCAGCGTAAGGGGTCGAAGCTACACCTTC
NA,NA,TRBJ2-5,TRBV7-7,CASSFSRTGGETQYF,TGTGCTAGCAGCTTTAGCCGAACGGGTGGAGAGACCCAGTACTTC
NA,NA,TRBJ2-7,TRBV14,CASSHHTESEQYF,TGTGCCAGCAGCCACCACACGGAATCCGAGCAGTACTTC
NA,NA,TRBJ1-5,TRBV19,CASSIEDKQPQHF,TGTGCCAGTAGTATAGAGGACAAGCAGCCCCAGCATTTT
NA,TRBD2,TRBJ2-1,TRBV29-1,CSVGSGTSFEQFF,TGCAGCGTTGGGAGCGGGACCTCCTTTGAGCAGTTCTTC
NA,NA,TRBJ2-3,TRBV12-5,CASGLGGYSTDTQYF,TGTGCTAGTGGTTTGGGCGGTTACAGCACAGATACGCAGTATTTT
NA,TRBD1,TRBJ1-5,TRBV6-5,CASSDRVGNQPQHF,TGTGCCAGCAGCGACAGGGTTGGCAATCAGCCCCAGCATTTT
NA,NA,TRBJ1-2,TRBV2,CASEKDNRGGYTF,TGTGCCAGCGAAAAAGACAATCGAGGGGGCTACACCTTC
NA,TRBD1,TRBJ1-4,TRBV5-1,CASSLSGGFNEKLFF,TGCGCCAGCAGCTTGTCAGGGGGATTTAATGAAAAACTGTTTTTT
once,NA,TRBJ2-5,TRBV19,CASSVNRVSETQYF,TGTGCCAGTAGTGTGAACAGGGTGTCAGAGACCCAGTACTTC
NA,NA,TRBJ2-5,TRBV4-2,CASSQEGDQETQYF,TGTGCCAGCAGCCAAGAGGGGGACCAAGAGACCCAGTACTTC
NA,NA,TRBJ1-4,TRBV5-8,CASSLRPALTNEKLFF,TGTGCCAGCAGCTTGAGGCCCGCGCTAACTAATGAAAAACTGTTTTTT
NA,TRBD1,TRBJ1-4,TRBV29-1,CSVGTGGRNEKLFF,TGCAGCGTTGGGACAGGGGGAAGAAATGAAAAACTGTTTTTT
NA,NA,TRBJ1-1,TRBV6-1,CASSETGGRAEAFF,TGTGCCAGCAGTGAAACGGGGGGGAGGGCTGAAGCTTTCTTT
NA,NA,TRBJ1-1,TRBV18,CASSQQGSNTEAFF,TGTGCCAGCTCACAACAGGGCTCGAACACTGAAGCTTTCTTT
NA,NA,TRBJ2-5,TRBV18,CASSPFLATNQETQYF,TGTGCCAGCTCACCATTCCTAGCGACTAACCAAGAGACCCAGTACTTC
NA,TRBD1,TRBJ1-5,TRBV10-3,CAISQTGGEGQPQHF,TGTGCCATCAGTCAAACAGGGGGCGAAGGTCAGCCCCAGCATTTT